This T cell receptor (beta chain) was retrieved from a study of T cell clonotyping in hematopoietic cell transplantation. The time point here: recipient sample about 28 days before transplant, after cytoreduction. Clones were read by immunoSEQ multiplex PCR, and TCRdb kept only the in-frame ones, dropping some. Among about 20,000 clones listed, roughly 90% were seen once. This CDR3 region has 13 residues. In germline, CDR1 is SGDLS, CDR2 YYNGEE. V was trimmed by 0 bases and J by 9 bases, leaving 10 bases between them. As regards this clone: What it binds is not known.

General study points: After transplant, recipient diversity fell while pathologically expanded clonotypes grew through day 180.

The TCR originated in a man aged 18 to 30 with biphenotypic leukemia. Some clones in this sample may be carry-over from other donors' samples. This sequence joins TRBV9 and TRBJ2-1; the D is unclear. The material sequenced was peripheral blood mononuclear cells, taken before stem cell transplant. CDR3 coding DNA: TGTGCCAGCAGCGTAGATTTGGTTGGTGAGCAGTTCTTC. It codes for CASSVDLVGEQFF.